The 20 T cell receptor beta chains below were found in one sample sequenced in a study of blood T cell repertoires in COVID-19. TCRdb's copy holds only in-frame clones and misses some; the assay was immunoSEQ multiplex PCR. This sample has 150,000 or so clones, with over 80% found just once. Specimen: PBMCs or T cells enriched from blood (not recorded which). These receptors were collected from a woman aged 55-69 years who had recovered from COVID-19.

With respect to this clone: One junction end does not reproduce the germline sequence, and a read error may be involved. The chain combines TRBV2 with TRBJ1-4, with D perhaps matching TRBD1 (6 bases). Germline V CDR1 and CDR2: SNHLY, FYNNEI. CDR3 length: 15 amino acids. The CDR3 reads CASSEGGVTNEKLFF. The CDR3 DNA sequence: TGTGCCAGCAGCGAAGGGGGGGTGACTAATGAAAAACTGTTTTTT.

The chain employs TRBV2 and TRBJ2-7; the D is unclear. V lost 6 bases and J 3 bases, leaving 9 bases between the germline ends. The CDR3 runs to 12 residues. Germline V CDR1 and CDR2: SNHLY, FYNNEI. DNA for the CDR3: TGTGCCAGCAGGGAGAGAAGCTACGAGCAGTACTTC. Amino acid sequence: CASRERSYEQYF.

The V gene is TRBV10-3, the J gene TRBJ1-2; D uncertain. This CDR3 contains 13 residues. V was trimmed by 2 bases and J by 2 bases, leaving 6 bases between them. The germline CDR1 and CDR2 sequences are ENHRY and SYGVKD. Here the CDR3 DNA reads TGTGCCATCAGTGAGGACGGGAACTATGGCTACACCTTC. It translates to CAISEDGNYGYTF.

The rearrangement uses TRBV19 and TRBJ1-1, with 8 bases fitting TRBD1. CDR3 length: 15 residues. Germline V CDR1 and CDR2: LNHDA, SQIVND (reference sequence). Losses at the gene ends were 1 base for V and 6 bases for J; bases not matched to a gene: 7. The DNA for the CDR3 is TGTGCCAGTAGTATAGGGGGACAGGTTTTATCTGAAGCTTTCTTT. It codes for CASSIGGQVLSEAFF.

The chain joins TRBV27 to TRBJ2-1; 8 nucleotides align to TRBD2. J lost 9 bases, V lost 2 bases, and 9 bases had no gene match. The CDR3 contains 15 residues. CDR1 MNHEY and CDR2 SMNVEV come from the germline V gene (reference sequence). The CDR3 region has the DNA TGTGCCAGCAGTTTAAGGAGCGGGGGACGGGGTGAGCAGTTCTTC. As protein: CASSLRSGGRGEQFF.

About this clone: The junction does not match germline at one end; this may be a read error. In nucleotides, the CDR3 is TGTGCCAGCAGCCTAGAGAGCGGAGAGACCCAGTACTTC. This translates into CASSLESGETQYF. The J gene is TRBJ2-5, the V gene TRBV11-3; D may be TRBD2 (5 bases). CDR1 and CDR2 (germline): SGHNT, YENEEA. The CDR3 has 13 amino acids.

The V and J genes are TRBV7-3 and TRBJ1-1, with TRBD1 matching 9 bases. Trimming at V came to 1 base and at J to 3 bases, leaving 3 bases not matched to a gene. This CDR3 is built from 15 residues. Germline CDR1 SGHTA, CDR2 FQGTGA. The CDR3 DNA reads TGTGCCAGCAGCTTAATGGGACAGGGAGACACTGAAGCTTTCTTT. Its protein is CASSLMGQGDTEAFF.

This chain joins TRBV2 and TRBJ2-7, with a weak D call TRBD2 (8 bases). With 3 bases removed from V and 0 bases from J, the gap between germline ends came to 24 bases. This CDR3 region has 19 residues. Germline V gene lookup returns CDR1 SNHLY and CDR2 FYNNEI. For the CDR3, the DNA is TGTGCCAGCAGTGAGACAACCGATCGGGACAGCGGGAGCTCCTACGAGCAGTACTTC. It is translated as CASSETTDRDSGSSYEQYF.

This sequence joins TRBV28 and TRBJ2-4; weak D call: TRBD2 (5 bases). The germline gives CDR1 MDHEN, CDR2 SYDVKM. This CDR3 spans 13 amino acids. Trimming removed 4 bases at V and 4 bases at J, with 8 bases between. CDR3 nucleotides: TGTGCCAGCAGTTCTTGGGAGAAAAACATTCAGTACTTC. It translates to CASSSWEKNIQYF.

Concerning this clone itself: One junction end disagrees with the germline gene, perhaps due to a read error. V and J are TRBV28 and TRBJ2-7; no definite D call. Germline V gives CDR1 MDHEN, CDR2 SYDVKM. This CDR3 spans 11 amino acids. The CDR3: CASSSPYERYF. The CDR3 nucleotides are TGTGCCAGCAGTTCTCCCTACGAGCGGTACTTC. Full variable domain (remainder filled in from reference TRBV28 and TRBJ2-7): DVKVTQSSRYLVKRTGEKVFLECVQDMDHENMFWYRQDPGLGLRLIYFSYDVKMKEKGDIPEGYSVSREKKERFSLILESASTNQTSMYLCASSSPYERYFGPGTRLTVT.

The J gene is TRBJ1-4, the V gene TRBV28; perhaps TRBD1 as D (6 bases). The germline gives CDR1 MDHEN, CDR2 SYDVKM. V lost 3 bases and J 7 bases, leaving 15 bases between the germline ends. CDR3 size: 15 residues. The CDR3 DNA follows: TGTGCCAGCAGTTTCCTGACAGGTTCGGGTGAAAAACTGTTTTTT. The encoded protein is CASSFLTGSGEKLFF.

This rearrangement joins TRBV6-1 to TRBJ2-3; D may be TRBD2 (5 bases). Trimming removed 1 base at V and 1 base at J, with 18 bases between. Per germline, CDR1 MNHNS and CDR2 SASEGT. The CDR3 totals 18 residues. CDR3 nucleotides: TGTGCCAGCAGTGAAGAGGGTCTTAGCGATGATGGCACAGATACGCAGTATTTT. The encoded protein is CASSEEGLSDDGTDTQYF.

This chain connects TRBV7-2 to TRBJ1-3; TRBD1 aligns across 7 bases. The CDR3 consists of 16 residues. V lost 5 bases and J lost 0; bases outside the gene matches: 7. Germline-derived CDR1 and CDR2 are SGHTA and FQGNSA. The CDR3 spells CASSRGQPISGNTIYF. The DNA for the CDR3 is TGTGCCAGCAGCAGGGGACAGCCCATCTCTGGAAACACCATATATTTT.

This sequence joins TRBV9 and TRBJ2-7; 9 bases are a match to TRBD2. Germline CDR1 reads SGDLS; CDR2 reads YYNGEE. The CDR3 loop spans 15 amino acids. J gave up 1 base and V 4 bases, and 6 bases lay outside the gene matches. The CDR3 DNA follows: TGTGCCAGCAGCCCTACTAGCGGGCTTTCCTACGAGCAGTACTTC. It specifies CASSPTSGLSYEQYF.

The V call is TRBV4-2, the J call TRBJ2-2, with 13 bases that match TRBD2. Germline V gives CDR1 LGHNA, CDR2 YNFKEQ. The V gene end was trimmed by 1 base and the J gene end by 4 bases; junction bases not matched to a gene: 12. There are 20 residues in the CDR3. CDR3 bases: TGTGCCAGCAGCCAAGGATTCGGACTAGCGGGAGAGGGTGTCACCGGGGAGCTGTTTTTT. Its translation is CASSQGFGLAGEGVTGELFF.

The table lists this clone with a count of one. This rearrangement joins TRBV9 to TRBJ1-1; TRBD1 matches at 8 bases. J was trimmed by 0 bases and V by 0 bases; bases with no gene match: 4. The CDR3 contains 16 residues. Germline V CDR1 and CDR2: SGDLS, YYNGEE. For the CDR3, the DNA is TGTGCCAGCAGCGTAGGGGGACAGGTCATGAACACTGAAGCTTTCTTT. Translation gives CASSVGGQVMNTEAFF.

Only one count was recorded for this clone. The chain recombines TRBV6-5 with TRBJ2-3; perhaps TRBD1 as D (5 bases). Germline assignment: CDR1 MNHEY and CDR2 SVGAGI. Trimming cost V 7 bases and J 11 bases, with 19 bases left between them. The CDR3 is made up of 13 amino acids. CDR3 in amino acids: CASTSTVSPGQYF. In nucleotides, the CDR3 is TGTGCCAGCACCTCGACAGTTTCCCCGGGGCAGTATTTT.

The CDR3 sequence is CASSGGGTGKQYF. CDR3 nucleotides: TGTGCCAGCAGCGGGGGCGGGACAGGCAAGCAGTACTTC. The chain employs TRBV7-9 and TRBJ2-7, with 8 positions matching TRBD1. V trimming: 5 bases; J trimming: 8 bases; junction bases outside the gene matches: 8. The germline V gene has CDR1 SEHNR and CDR2 FQNEAQ (reference sequence). This CDR3 is built from 13 residues. The variable domain in full, completed from reference TRBV7-9 and TRBJ2-7, reads DTGVSQNPRHKITKRGQNVTFRCDPISEHNRLYWYRQTLGQGPEFLTYFQNEAQLEKSRLLSDRFSAERPKGSFSTLEIQRTEQGDSAMYLCASSGGGTGKQYFGPGTRLTVT.

J is TRBJ2-2 and V is TRBV2; 10 bases map to TRBD2. The CDR3 loop spans 17 amino acids. Germline trimming cut 8 bases from V and 1 base from J; bases unmatched to any gene: 10. Germline lookup yields CDR1 SNHLY and CDR2 FYNNEI. CDR3 loop: CASGLRTSGKNTGELFF. The CDR3, as DNA: TGTGCCAGCGGACTACGGACTAGCGGAAAGAACACCGGGGAGCTGTTTTTT.

The rearrangement uses TRBV9 and TRBJ2-3; 9 nucleotides agree with TRBD2. The V gene end was trimmed by 0 bases and the J gene end by 6 bases; junction bases not matched to a gene: 11. CDR3 size: 17 residues. From germline, CDR1 is SGDLS and CDR2 YYNGEE. The CDR3 DNA follows: TGTGCCAGCAGCGTAGACGCTAGCGGGACCCTAGGGGATACGCAGTATTTT. It encodes CASSVDASGTLGDTQYF.